This T cell receptor beta chain was recovered during a study of T cells in localized non-small cell lung cancer. Note on this clone: The same CDR3 can be traced to other DNA sequences in this sample.

Germline loops: CDR1 SGHRS, CDR2 YFSETQ. This CDR3 spans 16 amino acids. With V trimmed by 5 bases and J by 3 bases, 10 bases remained unmatched. Profiled with immunoSEQ multiplex PCR; TCRdb holds only in-frame clones, not every one. The sample carries 40,000 or so clones, about 86% recorded once. The sample here was peripheral blood mononuclear cells, taken before any cancer treatment. The sequence came from a male donor at least 60 years old with stage II lung adenocarcinoma. The chain recombines TRBV5-1 with TRBJ2-3; TRBD1 agrees at 9 bases. The CDR3 DNA is TGCGCCAGCAGGCCACAGGGGGCGCGGGGGACAGATACGCAGTATTTT. This translates into CASRPQGARGTDTQYF.